The following is a T cell receptor beta chain sequence with its context. The antigen remains unidentified. Repertoires were generated with immunoSEQ multiplex PCR, while TCRdb's copy carries only in-frame clones and drops some. The sample has about half a million clones, roughly three quarters seen once. The source of the sample is a study of shared clonotypes between healthy human individuals. Study-level points and caveats: The study sampled only blood, and tissue repertoires likely differ.

The donors, all of them Caucasian adults, lived in Nashville, Tennessee. Germline V lookup: CDR1 SQVTM, CDR2 ANQGSEA. Between the trimmed V and J ends, which lost 4 bases and 7 bases, there was a span of 10 bases. This CDR3 has 11 amino acids. This chain uses TRBV29-1 with TRBJ1-2, with D possibly being TRBD1 (5 bases). Input material: PBMCs. The clonotype was recovered from a woman between 40 and 50 years old in good health. Some clones in this sample may be carry-over from other donors' samples. The CDR3 region has the DNA TGCAGCGTTGGCAGGGCGCCTGGCTACACCTTC. Its protein product is CSVGRAPGYTF.